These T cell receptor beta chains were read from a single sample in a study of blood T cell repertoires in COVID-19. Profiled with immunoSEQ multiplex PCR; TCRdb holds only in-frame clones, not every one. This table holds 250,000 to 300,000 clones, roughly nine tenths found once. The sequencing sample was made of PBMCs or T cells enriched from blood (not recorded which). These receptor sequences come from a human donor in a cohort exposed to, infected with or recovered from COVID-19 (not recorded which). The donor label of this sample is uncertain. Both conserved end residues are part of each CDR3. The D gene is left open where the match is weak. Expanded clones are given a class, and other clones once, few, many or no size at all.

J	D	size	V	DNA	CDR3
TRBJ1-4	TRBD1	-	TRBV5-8	TGTGCCAGCAGCTTCATGCCCACAGGGGACGAAAAACTGTTTTTT	CASSFMPTGDEKLFF
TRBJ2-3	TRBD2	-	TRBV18	TGTGCCAGCTCACCACCATTAGCGGGGGGCGCTGAGGTCACAGATACGCAGTATTTT	CASSPPLAGGAEVTDTQYF
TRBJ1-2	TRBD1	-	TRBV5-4	TGTGCCAGCAGCGGGGGGACAGACTTCTATGGCTACACCTTC	CASSGGTDFYGYTF
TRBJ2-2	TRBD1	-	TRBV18	TGTGCCAGCTCACCCCCGGCCACAGGGGGCACCGGGGAGCTGTTTTTT	CASSPPATGGTGELFF
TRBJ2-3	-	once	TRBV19	TGTGCCAGTAGTATCCAGGGCAGAGATACGCAGTATTTT	CASSIQGRDTQYF
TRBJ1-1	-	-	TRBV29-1	TGCAGACGGGGAGGGGACACTGAAGCTTTCTTT	CRRGGDTEAFF
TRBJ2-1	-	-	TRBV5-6	TGTGCCAGCAGCCGGGACTCGTGGGCAAATGAGCAGTTCTTC	CASSRDSWANEQFF
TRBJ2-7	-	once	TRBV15	TGTGCCACCAGCAGAGACACCGTCAGGGTCGCCTACGAGCAGTACTTC	CATSRDTVRVAYEQYF
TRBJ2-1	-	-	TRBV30	TGTGCCTGGAGTGGCGACAGGAGAAGGAATGAGCAGTTCTTC	CAWSGDRRRNEQFF
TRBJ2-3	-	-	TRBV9	TGTGCCAGCAGCGGAGAAGGGCGAGGGACAGATACGCAGTATTTT	CASSGEGRGTDTQYF
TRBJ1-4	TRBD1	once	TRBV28	TGTGCCAGCAGTAATTCCCAGGGGGCAACTAATGAAAAACTGTTTTTT	CASSNSQGATNEKLFF
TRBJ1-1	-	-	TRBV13	TGTGCCAGCAGCTACAGGCCCCAGAACACTGAAGCTTTCTTT	CASSYRPQNTEAFF
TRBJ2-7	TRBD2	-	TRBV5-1	TGCGCCAGCAGCTCCCCGAGGCGGAGCGGGGCTTCCTACGAGCAGTACTTC	CASSSPRRSGASYEQYF
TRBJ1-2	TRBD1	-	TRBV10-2	TGCGCCAGCCGGGGGACAGGGTGGAATGGCTACACCTTC	CASRGTGWNGYTF
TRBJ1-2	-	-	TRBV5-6	TGTGCCAGCAGCAACCCGCGCAGGGCCCCATTACTCTATGGCTACACCTTC	CASSNPRRAPLLYGYTF
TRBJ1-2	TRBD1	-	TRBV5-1	TGCGCCAGCAGCTTGGAGTTTGGGACAGGGGAAGGCTACACCTTC	CASSLEFGTGEGYTF
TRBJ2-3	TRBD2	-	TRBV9	TGTGCCAGCAGCGTAGATAGCGGGGGCCCAGATACGCAGTATTTT	CASSVDSGGPDTQYF
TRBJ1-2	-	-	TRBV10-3	TGTGCCATCAGTACCGGAGACTATGGCTACACCTTC	CAISTGDYGYTF
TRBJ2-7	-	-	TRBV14	TGTGCCAGCAGCCAGAACAGGTACGAGCAGTACTTC	CASSQNRYEQYF
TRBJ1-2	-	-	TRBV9	TGTGCCAGCAGCGTAGGGGGACTGAACTATGGCTACACCTTC	CASSVGGLNYGYTF
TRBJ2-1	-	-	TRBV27	TGTGCCAGCAGCCAAAGAGGCGGGGACTCCTACAATGAGCAGTTCTTC	CASSQRGGDSYNEQFF
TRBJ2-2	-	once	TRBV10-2	TGCGCCAGCAGGTCCCTCTCGAACACCGGGGAGCTGTTTTTT	CASRSLSNTGELFF
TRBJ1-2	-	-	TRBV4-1	TGCGCCAGCAGCCAAGCGCAGGGCCCTAACTATGGCTACACCTTC	CASSQAQGPNYGYTF
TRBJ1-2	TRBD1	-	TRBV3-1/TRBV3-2	TGTGCCAGCAGCCAGGGTCAGGGGGACTATGGCTACACCTTC	CASSQGQGDYGYTF
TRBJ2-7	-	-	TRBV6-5	TGTGCCAGCAGTTCGGATCAGGGGTTCGCGTACGAGCAGTACTTC	CASSSDQGFAYEQYF
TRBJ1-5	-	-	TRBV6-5	TGTGCCAGCAGCCTAGGGGCAGGGTACAATCAGCCCCAGCATTTT	CASSLGAGYNQPQHF
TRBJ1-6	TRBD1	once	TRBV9	TGTGCCAGCAGCGTAGCTTCCGGGACAGTGAATTCACCCCTCCACTTT	CASSVASGTVNSPLHF
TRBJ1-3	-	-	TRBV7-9	TGTGCCAGCAGCCTTTCGTACGGGAACACCATATATTTT	CASSLSYGNTIYF
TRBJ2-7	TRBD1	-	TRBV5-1	TGCGCCAGCAGCTTGGTACCAGGGGGAAACGAGCAGTACTTC	CASSLVPGGNEQYF
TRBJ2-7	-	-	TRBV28	TGTGCCAGCCTTAAACAGGGTATGGCATCCGAGCAGTACTTC	CASLKQGMASEQYF